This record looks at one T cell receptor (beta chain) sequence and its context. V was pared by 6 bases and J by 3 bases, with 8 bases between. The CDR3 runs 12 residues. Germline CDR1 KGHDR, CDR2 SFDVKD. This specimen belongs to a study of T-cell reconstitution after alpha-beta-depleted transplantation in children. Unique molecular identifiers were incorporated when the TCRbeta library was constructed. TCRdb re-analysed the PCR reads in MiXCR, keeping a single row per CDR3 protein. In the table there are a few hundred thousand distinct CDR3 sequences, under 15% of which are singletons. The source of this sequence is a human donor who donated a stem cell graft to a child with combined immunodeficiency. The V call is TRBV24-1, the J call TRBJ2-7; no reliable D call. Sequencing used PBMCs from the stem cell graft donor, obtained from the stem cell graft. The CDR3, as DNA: TGTGCCACCAGTCGGACCAGCTACGAGCAGTACTTC. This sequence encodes CATSRTSYEQYF.